What follows are 27 T cell receptor beta chains derived from one specimen sequenced in a study of CD4 and CD8 cells across lung adenocarcinoma regions. TCRdb reanalysed the PCR reads using MiXCR and keeps one entry per CDR3 protein. The sample records about 20,000 distinct CDR3 sequences, around 50% being singletons. Sequencing was performed on CD8+ T cells from the center of a lung tumor. These receptors were obtained from a female donor with lung adenocarcinoma. The CD4 and CD8 labels of this study may be unreliable.

This clonotype is medium-sized within its sample. The chain is built from TRBV10-1 and TRBJ2-3; D unclear. The germline V gene has CDR1 WNHNN and CDR2 SYGVQD (reference sequence). V was pared by 8 bases and J by 7 bases, with 13 bases between. The CDR3 covers 12 residues. CDR3 loop: CASGPDLYTQYF. DNA for the CDR3: TGCGCCAGCGGCCCTGACTTATATACGCAGTATTTT.

Of note for this clonotype: A junction boundary mismatches the germline segment, possibly from a read error. The chain combines TRBV6-1 with TRBJ2-3, with TRBD2 matching 9 bases. The CDR3 extends over 14 amino acids. Germline loops: CDR1 MNHNS, CDR2 SASEGT. The chain's CDR3 is CGSRGGRAKSTQYF. The CDR3 region has the DNA TGTGGCAGCAGGGGCGGGAGGGCCAAAAGTACGCAGTATTTC.

The chain combines TRBV27 with TRBJ2-3, with TRBD1 matching 7 bases. The last part of the DNA fits TRBJ2-7 better; the J call may be wrong. Germline CDR1 reads MNHEY; CDR2 reads SMNVEV (reference sequence). The CDR3 totals 15 residues. The CDR3, as DNA: TGTGCCAGGGGGCAGGGGGTAGGACACCCAGATACGCAGTACTTC. It translates to CARGQGVGHPDTQYF.

This chain links TRBV6-1 with TRBJ2-3; D gene unclear. The J call is doubtful: the DNA matches TRBJ2-5 better. The germline V gene encodes CDR1 MNHNS and CDR2 SASEGT. There are 13 residues in the CDR3. As DNA, the CDR3 is TGTGCCAGCAGTGAAGGTCCCGGTGGGACCCAGTACTTC. Translation gives CASSEGPGGTQYF.

The gene calls are TRBV30 and TRBJ1-5; D unresolved. Between the trimmed V and J ends, which lost 3 bases and 5 bases, there was a span of 8 bases. Germline CDR1 is GTSNPN and CDR2 is SVGIG (reference sequence). The CDR3 has 12 residues. CDR3: CAWRAQDQPQHF. CDR3 nucleotides: TGTGCCTGGAGAGCGCAAGATCAGCCCCAGCATTTT. The entire variable domain, with the rest obtained from reference TRBV30 and TRBJ1-5, is as follows: SQTIHQWPATLVQPVGSPLSLECTVEGTSNPNLYWYRQAAGRGLQLLFYSVGIGQISSEVPQNLSASRPQDRQFILSSKKLLLSDSGFYLCAWRAQDQPQHFGDGTRLSIL.

The chain joins TRBV6-2 or TRBV6-3 to TRBJ2-1; perhaps TRBD2 as D (6 bases). CDR1 is MNHEY, CDR2 SVGEGT, per germline. This CDR3 has 15 amino acids. The ends were cut back, 2 bases at V and 6 bases at J, with 14 bases in the middle. The CDR3 coding sequence is TGTGCCAGCAGTTACCTCTGGGTCGGGGGCAATGAGCAGTTCTTC. Encoded protein: CASSYLWVGGNEQFF.

As regards this clonotype: One end of the junction varies from germline; a read error may be responsible. The chain couples TRBV10-3 to TRBJ2-5, with D possibly TRBD1 on 5 matching bases. The CDR3 is 14 amino acids. Germline assignment: CDR1 ENHRY and CDR2 SYGVKD. DNA for the CDR3: TGTGCGGGAATGCAGGGCCGTGACCAAGAGACGCAGTACTTC. Translating gives CAGMQGRDQETQYF.

This clonotype appeared a few times. The chain employs TRBV6-1 and TRBJ1-6, with D perhaps TRBD1 (5 bases). V dropped 4 bases and J dropped 8 bases, with 12 bases sitting between them. Germline values: CDR1 MNHNS, CDR2 SASEGT. CDR3 size: 14 residues. The CDR3 sequence: CASSARWGDSPLHF. CDR3 DNA sequence: TGTGCCAGCAGTGCCAGATGGGGGGATTCACCCCTCCACTTT.

This clonotype was counted between two and nine times. V and J are TRBV10-2 and TRBJ2-1; 10 bases map to TRBD2. Germline assignment: CDR1 WSHSY and CDR2 SAAADI. V shed 3 bases and J 1 base; nucleotides not matched to a gene: 6. This CDR3 has 17 amino acids. The CDR3 sequence: CASSELAGGESYNEQFF. In DNA form, the CDR3 reads TGCGCCAGCAGTGAATTAGCGGGAGGAGAATCCTACAATGAGCAGTTCTTC.

Here the CDR3 DNA reads TGCGCCAGCAGCTCCTGGGGACAGGGCGCTAATGAAAAACTGTTTTTT. Amino acid sequence: CASSSWGQGANEKLFF. The gene calls are TRBV5-1 and TRBJ1-4, with 9 bases fitting TRBD1. With 3 bases clipped from V and 3 bases from J, the junction kept 6 bases outside the gene matches. CDR1 is SGHRS and CDR2 is YFSETQ in the germline V gene. The CDR3 covers 16 residues.

The V gene is TRBV30, the J gene TRBJ2-7; weak D call: TRBD2 (5 bases). The CDR3 consists of 14 residues. V was clipped by 5 bases and J by 3 bases, with 17 bases between them. Germline assignment: CDR1 GTSNPN and CDR2 SVGIG (reference sequence). Here the CDR3 reads CAWASSGPIYEQYF. The CDR3 DNA is TGTGCCTGGGCCTCGAGCGGCCCTATCTACGAGCAGTACTTC.

This chain joins TRBV6-4 and TRBJ2-1, with 7 bases that match TRBD1. After removal of 0 bases from V and 3 bases from J, the junction contained 2 bases not matched to a gene. The CDR3 loop spans 15 amino acids. The germline V gene encodes CDR1 MRHNA and CDR2 SNTAGT. The CDR3 DNA sequence: TGTGCCAGCAGTGACTCGGCAGGGGGCTACAATGAGCAGTTCTTC. Its translation: CASSDSAGGYNEQFF.

V and J are TRBV5-1 and TRBJ2-1, with D unclear. From germline, CDR1 is SGHRS and CDR2 YFSETQ. This CDR3 comprises 18 residues. Trimming stripped 0 bases from V and 6 bases from J, with 22 bases between. This chain's CDR3 is CASSLAGLAGTRSNEQFF. The CDR3 DNA follows: TGCGCCAGCAGCTTGGCCGGATTGGCAGGAACACGGTCCAATGAGCAGTTCTTC.

This sequence joins TRBV6-1 and TRBJ2-2, with D possibly TRBD1 on 5 matching bases. CDR3 size: 15 residues. Trimming removed 3 bases from V and 5 bases from J, with 13 bases in between. From germline, CDR1 is MNHNS and CDR2 SASEGT. CDR3 in DNA: TGTGCCAGCAGTGATAGGGGTCCGTTGACCGGGGAGCTGTTTTTT. Amino acid sequence: CASSDRGPLTGELFF.

A word on this clonotype: At one boundary the junction diverges from the germline segment, which might be a read error. The chain couples TRBV9 to TRBJ2-3, with D perhaps given as TRBD1 or TRBD2 (6 bases each). Looked up from germline, CDR1 is SGDLS and CDR2 is YYNGEE. The CDR3 runs 15 residues. The CDR3 coding sequence is TGTGGTAGGAGCTCCGGGGGCCGTGCCCCAGATACCCAGTACTTT. This sequence encodes CGRSSGGRAPDTQYF.

V gene TRBV6-1 combines with J gene TRBJ2-5; the D gene is possibly TRBD2 (6 bases). V lost 3 bases, J lost 3 bases, and 11 bases lay in between. The CDR3 covers 14 residues. Germline loops: CDR1 MNHNS, CDR2 SASEGT. The DNA of the CDR3 is TGTGCCAGCAGTGATCCCGGGGGAAAAGAGACCCAGTACTTC. This gives the protein CASSDPGGKETQYF.

This sequence joins TRBV27 and TRBJ2-3; a weak D match, TRBD1 (6 bases). The J call is uncertain, as TRBJ2-7 better fits the DNA end. Germline V lookup: CDR1 MNHEY, CDR2 SMNVEV (reference sequence). The CDR3 consists of 15 residues. The CDR3: CARGFGGSQPETQYF. The CDR3 nucleotides are TGTGCCAGGGGGTTTGGGGGCAGTCAACCAGAGACGCAGTACTTC.

The rearrangement joins TRBV6-1 to TRBJ1-1; D is undetermined. Between the trimmed V and J ends, which lost 6 bases and 1 base, there was a span of 6 bases. The germline CDR1 and CDR2 sequences are MNHNS and SASEGT. The length of the CDR3 is 12 residues. CDR3 region: CASSRRNTEAFF. Here the CDR3 DNA reads TGTGCCAGCAGCCGCAGGAACACTGAAGCTTTCTTT.

Sample share makes this clonotype medium-sized. The chain employs TRBV27 and TRBJ2-1, with D possibly being TRBD2 (6 bases). CDR1 and CDR2 (germline): MNHEY, SMNVEV (reference sequence). V was pared by 5 bases and J by 12 bases, with 23 bases between. This CDR3 has 15 residues. The CDR3 nucleotides read TGTGCCAGCAGTGCTCAACCGGGGACTGCCTCTCGGCAGTTCTTC. It yields the protein CASSAQPGTASRQFF.

This clonotype rates as medium-sized. The chain links TRBV6-1 to TRBJ2-6, with D perhaps assigned TRBD1 or TRBD2 (5 bases each). CDR1 is MNHNS, CDR2 SASEGT, per germline. The CDR3 runs to 16 residues. Trimming took 6 bases from V and 0 from J, leaving 12 bases between them. CDR3 DNA: TGTGCCAGCAGGCGAGGGACCTACTCTGGGGCCAACGTCCTGACTTTC. Translating it yields CASRRGTYSGANVLTF.

The chain has TRBV6-1 and TRBJ2-3; D may be TRBD2 (7 bases). The J call is uncertain, as TRBJ2-7 better fits the DNA end. Germline CDR1 reads MNHNS; CDR2 reads SASEGT. The CDR3 extends over 16 amino acids. CDR3 bases: TGTGCCAGCGGGGGGGACGGGGGCCGGGAGCAAGATACGCAGTACTTC. Its protein is CASGGDGGREQDTQYF.

As for this clonotype: A junction end diverges from the germline sequence, so it may reflect a read error. The gene calls are TRBV27 and TRBJ2-3, with D possibly TRBD2 on 6 matching bases. The CDR3 runs to 15 residues. Germline V gene data show CDR1 as MNHEY and CDR2 as SMNVEV (reference sequence). CDR3 nucleotide sequence: TGTGCCAGCAGGCCGGGGGTAGGAGCCACAGATATGCAGTATTTC. This sequence encodes CASRPGVGATDMQYF.

J is TRBJ2-3 and V is TRBV24-1, with 10 bases fitting TRBD1. Germline lookup yields CDR1 KGHDR and CDR2 SFDVKD. The CDR3 consists of 16 residues. After removal of 7 bases from V and 5 bases from J, the junction contained 11 bases not matched to a gene. The CDR3 DNA is TGTGCCACCAGGGGGGCTGGACAGGGGGAAGGAGATACGCAGTATTTT. It is translated as CATRGAGQGEGDTQYF.

The CDR3 loop reads CASSQRGDQGNTGELFF. The DNA of the CDR3 is TGCGCCAGCAGCCAACGGGGGGATCAGGGGAACACCGGGGAGCTGTTTTTT. V gene TRBV4-1 combines with J gene TRBJ2-2, with 7 bases fitting TRBD2. CDR1 is MGHRA and CDR2 is YSYEKL in the germline V gene. Trimming at V came to 2 bases and at J to 1 base, leaving 7 bases not matched to a gene. The CDR3 is 17 residues long.

This clonotype has only a few counts. The chain joins TRBV27 to TRBJ2-3; D is ambiguous. Germline values: CDR1 MNHEY, CDR2 SMNVEV (reference sequence). Trimming cost V 11 bases and J 12 bases, with 18 bases left between them. CDR3 length: 11 amino acids. The CDR3 reads CAGRPPETQYF. The CDR3 nucleotides are TGTGCCGGCCGTCCTCCAGAGACCCAGTATTTT.

A single count supports this clonotype. The conserved phenylalanine or tryptophan normally closing the CDR3 is absent here, so this likely arose from a read error. This chain connects TRBV10-1 to TRBJ2-4; 8 bases match TRBD2. The CDR3 has 16 amino acids. CDR1 WNHNN and CDR2 SYGVQD come from the germline V gene (reference sequence). The CDR3 is CASRVAGLGAKNIQYS. The CDR3 DNA reads as TGCGCCAGCCGCGTAGCGGGGCTGGGAGCCAAAAATATTCAGTACTCC.

In the case of this clonotype: One end of the junction does not line up with germline, which may come from a read error. The gene calls are TRBV6-1 and TRBJ2-3; 11 positions match TRBD2. The CDR3 length is 15 residues. The germline V gene encodes CDR1 MNHNS and CDR2 SASEGT. CDR3 amino acids: CASAPSGRREDIQYF. CDR3 in DNA: TGTGCCAGCGCCCCTAGCGGGAGGCGGGAAGACATTCAGTACTTT.